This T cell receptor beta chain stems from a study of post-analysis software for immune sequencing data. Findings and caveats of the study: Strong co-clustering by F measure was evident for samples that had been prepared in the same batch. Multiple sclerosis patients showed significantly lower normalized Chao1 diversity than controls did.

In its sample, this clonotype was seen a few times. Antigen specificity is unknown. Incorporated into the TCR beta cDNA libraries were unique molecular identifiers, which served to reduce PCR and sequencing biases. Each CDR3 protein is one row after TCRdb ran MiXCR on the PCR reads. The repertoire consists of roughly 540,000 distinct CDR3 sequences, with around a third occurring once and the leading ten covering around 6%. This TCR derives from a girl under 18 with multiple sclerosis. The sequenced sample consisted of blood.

The CDR3 spells CASSSLGRGPGYTF. The CDR3 nucleotides are TGTGCCAGCAGTTCCTTGGGAAGGGGGCCCGGCTACACCTTC. V gene TRBV12-3 or TRBV12-4 combines with J gene TRBJ1-2; 7 bases align to TRBD1. With 4 bases clipped from V and 8 bases from J, the junction kept 10 bases outside the gene matches. The CDR3 is made up of 14 amino acids.